This is a list of T cell receptor beta chains from one sample in a study of T cells after yellow fever vaccination. TCRdb analysed the 5' RACE reads with MiXCR anew, one entry per CDR3 protein. The table has some 260,000 distinct CDR3 sequences, around 5.3% seen once; the top ten hold roughly 3.3%. Sample: CD4+ T cells sorted from PBMCs, taken on the day of the yellow fever booster vaccination. These receptors were obtained from a man aged 18 to 30 who received the YFV17D yellow fever vaccine. CDR3s include the opening cysteine and the closing phenylalanine or tryptophan. Fields, in order: clone size, D gene, J gene, V gene, CDR3 DNA, CDR3 protein. A D gene is named only where the DNA matches it firmly. Rows give clone size only sometimes, using once, few, many, or a class for an expanded clone.

>many|TRBD2|TRBJ2-3|TRBV19
TGTGCCAGTAGCCGCGGGGGGGACTCAGCAGATACGCAGTATTTT
CASSRGGDSADTQYF
>few|.|TRBJ2-1|TRBV6-2/TRBV6-3
TGTGCCAGCAGCCACCGGGGTTCCCTAGCTGGTTACAATGAGCAGTTCTTC
CASSHRGSLAGYNEQFF
>few|.|TRBJ2-3|TRBV2
TGTGCCAGCAGCGCCCAAATGGATACGCAGTATTTT
CASSAQMDTQYF
>.|TRBD2|TRBJ2-1|TRBV5-1
TGCGCCAGCAGCCCCTCCGGAGTAGCGGGGGGGCCGCAGTTCTTC
CASSPSGVAGGPQFF
>.|.|TRBJ1-3|TRBV9
TGTGCCAGCAGCCAGGGACGGATCTCTGGAAACACCATATATTTT
CASSQGRISGNTIYF
>many|TRBD2|TRBJ2-1|TRBV11-3
TGTGCCAGCAGCTTAGGAGATAGCGGGCCCTACAATGAGCAGTTCTTC
CASSLGDSGPYNEQFF
>many|.|TRBJ2-7|TRBV18
TGTGCCAGCTCACCACCGATCTCAGGAAAGCAGTACTTC
CASSPPISGKQYF
>few|.|TRBJ1-2|TRBV6-2/TRBV6-3
TGTGCCAGCAGTTTTGCCGACAGCGGATACTATGGCTACACCTTC
CASSFADSGYYGYTF
>few|TRBD1|TRBJ2-2|TRBV19
TGTGCCAGTAGGGCGACAGGGATCGGGGAGCTGTTTTTT
CASRATGIGELFF
>many|.|TRBJ2-2|TRBV3-1
TGTGCCAGCAGCCAAATTCGGGGCGGGGAGCTGTTTTTT
CASSQIRGGELFF
>.|.|TRBJ1-5|TRBV5-5
TGTGCCAGCAGCCGCATCAAGGATTATAGCAATCAGCCCCAGCATTTT
CASSRIKDYSNQPQHF
>many|TRBD2|TRBJ2-5|TRBV13
TGTGCCAGCAGCCCCCGACTAGCGGGGGGGCAAGAGACCCAGTACTTC
CASSPRLAGGQETQYF
>.|.|TRBJ1-5|TRBV9
TGTGCCAGCAGCGTAGAAGGGACATTTCAGCCCCAGCATTTT
CASSVEGTFQPQHF
>few|.|TRBJ1-6|TRBV7-9
TGTGCCAGCAGCTTTAAGACGGGTGAGGCCCTCCACTTT
CASSFKTGEALHF
>many|TRBD2|TRBJ2-7|TRBV7-2
TGTGCCAGCAGCTTAATAAGCGGGGGGGCCTACGAGCAGTACTTC
CASSLISGGAYEQYF
>few|.|TRBJ2-3|TRBV6-2/TRBV6-3
TGTGCCAGCAGTTACTTGGTGGAAAAAACAGATACGCAGTATTTT
CASSYLVEKTDTQYF
>.|.|TRBJ1-2|TRBV7-2
TGTGCCAGCAGCTTAGTGGTAGTGGGGCTCGGATATGGCTACACCTTC
CASSLVVVGLGYGYTF
>many|.|TRBJ2-3|TRBV5-1
TGCGCCAGCAGCGATCTCGGGGGTAGCACAGATACGCAGTATTTT
CASSDLGGSTDTQYF
>many|.|TRBJ1-3|TRBV7-9
TGTGCCGCGGTCCAGACAGGTGGAAACACCATATATTTT
CAAVQTGGNTIYF
>few|.|TRBJ2-3|TRBV6-5
TGTGCCAGCAGTTATTCCTCCCGGACAGATACGCAGTATTTT
CASSYSSRTDTQYF
>many|TRBD2|TRBJ2-3|TRBV5-5
TGTGCCAGCAGCTTGGGTACGCGGGGGAGCGGTAGAACGCAGTATTTT
CASSLGTRGSGRTQYF
>few|.|TRBJ1-2|TRBV12-3/TRBV12-4
TGTGCCAGCAGGCCCCCGACGGGGGGAGGCTACACCTTC
CASRPPTGGGYTF
>few|.|TRBJ1-2|TRBV6-5
TGTGCCAGCAGTTACTCGGCCAGGAGCTATGGCTACACCTTC
CASSYSARSYGYTF
>.|.|TRBJ2-7|TRBV19
TGTGCCAGTAGTTTACCGGACAGTAGCTACGAGCAGTACTTC
CASSLPDSSYEQYF
>many|TRBD1|TRBJ1-2|TRBV6-5
TGTGCCAGCAGTTCGACAGGGCGCGGTGGCTACACCTTC
CASSSTGRGGYTF
>many|TRBD2|TRBJ2-5|TRBV7-9
TGTGCCAGCAGCACGCCTAGCGGGGGGTTCCAAGAGACCCAGTACTTC
CASSTPSGGFQETQYF
>.|.|TRBJ2-1|TRBV6-6
TGTGCCAGCATCCCAGGCCGCTCCTACAATGAGCAGTTCTTC
CASIPGRSYNEQFF
>few|TRBD2|TRBJ2-7|TRBV2
TGTGCCAGCAGGGCCGGGACTAGAGGCTACGAGCAGTACTTC
CASRAGTRGYEQYF
>many|.|TRBJ1-1|TRBV20-1
TGCAGTGCTATCGCCGGGACGGTGAACACTGAAGCTTTCTTT
CSAIAGTVNTEAFF
>many|.|TRBJ2-5|TRBV11-2
TGTGCCAGCAGCCCTACTGCATTGGGGTCGGAAGAGACCCAGTACTTC
CASSPTALGSEETQYF
>.|TRBD2|TRBJ2-7|TRBV6-5
TGTGCCAGCAGAGCGGGGGCCTACGAGCAGTACTTC
CASRAGAYEQYF
>.|TRBD2|TRBJ2-2|TRBV20-1
TGCAGTGCTAGCTATCCGGGACTAGCTCCCACCGGGGAGCTGTTTTTT
CSASYPGLAPTGELFF
>.|TRBD2|TRBJ2-1|TRBV5-4
TGTGCCAGCAGCTACCGGAGCGGGGGACTTGGTGAGCAGTTCTTC
CASSYRSGGLGEQFF
>.|.|TRBJ1-3|TRBV12-3/TRBV12-4
TGTGCCAGCACCACTGGTTTCACCATAAACACCATATATTTT
CASTTGFTINTIYF
>many|.|TRBJ1-5|TRBV12-3/TRBV12-4
TGTGCCAGCAGTTTTGGGACACCGAATAGCAATCAGCCCCAGCATTTT
CASSFGTPNSNQPQHF
>many|TRBD1|TRBJ2-1|TRBV5-6
TGTGCCAGCAGCTGGGGGACAGGGAGGAATGAGCAGTTCTTC
CASSWGTGRNEQFF
>few|.|TRBJ2-5|TRBV7-2
TGTGCCAGCAGCTTCAGTAACCACGGGGAGACCCAGTACTTC
CASSFSNHGETQYF
>few|TRBD1|TRBJ1-3|TRBV6-5
TGTGCCAGCAGTTCCGGGACAGCAAACTCTGGAAACACCATATATTTT
CASSSGTANSGNTIYF
>.|.|TRBJ2-5|TRBV5-1
TGCGCCAGCAGTCGACTAGGGGTGGAAGAGACCCAGTACTTC
CASSRLGVEETQYF
>.|TRBD1|TRBJ1-2|TRBV6-2/TRBV6-3
TGTGCCAACCGGACAGGTCCCGGCTACACCTTC
CANRTGPGYTF
>many|TRBD1|TRBJ2-3|TRBV10-1
TGCGCCAGCAGTGAAGGCCAGGGGGCAGGTTATTTT
CASSEGQGAGYF
>many|.|TRBJ1-1|TRBV29-1
TGCAGCGTTGGGCCCCATCTGAGGGGCACTGAAGCTTTCTTT
CSVGPHLRGTEAFF
>.|.|TRBJ2-7|TRBV7-2
TGTGCCAGCAGCTTAGGGAACATTGGCTACGAGCAGTACTTC
CASSLGNIGYEQYF
>few|.|TRBJ1-4|TRBV12-3/TRBV12-4
TGTGCCAGCAGTTCCGGGACAAGGAATGAAAAACTGTTTTTT
CASSSGTRNEKLFF
>.|.|TRBJ2-7|TRBV5-1
TGCGCCAGCAGCTACCCCGACGGACCCTACGAGCAGTACTTC
CASSYPDGPYEQYF
>many|.|TRBJ1-2|TRBV4-1
TGCGCCAGCAGCCTCCAGTGGGGGCCCTATGGCTACACCTTC
CASSLQWGPYGYTF
>many|.|TRBJ1-1|TRBV10-1
TGCGCCAGCAGTGCACAGACGAACACTGAAGCTTTCTTT
CASSAQTNTEAFF
>.|TRBD1|TRBJ1-1|TRBV3-1
TGTGCCAGCAGCTACGGGACAGGTCGGACCACTGAAGCTTTCTTT
CASSYGTGRTTEAFF
>.|TRBD1|TRBJ1-1|TRBV4-2
TGTGCCAGCAGCCAAGGTGGGACAGTGAACACTGAAGCTTTCTTT
CASSQGGTVNTEAFF
>few|TRBD2|TRBJ2-5|TRBV5-1
TGCGCCAGCAGACAACTAGCGGGGCAAGAGACCCAGTACTTC
CASRQLAGQETQYF
>.|.|TRBJ1-2|TRBV5-1
TGCGCCAGCAGCTTAAGTTGGGGTCCCGATGGCTACACCTTC
CASSLSWGPDGYTF
>few|.|TRBJ2-7|TRBV9
TGTGCCAGCAGCCTCGAACCAATCCCACGTTGGGGGGACACCTACGAGCAGTACTTC
CASSLEPIPRWGDTYEQYF
>few|TRBD1|TRBJ1-4|TRBV5-1
TGCGCCAGCAGCTTACAGGGGGCAGGAGGAGAAAAACTGTTTTTT
CASSLQGAGGEKLFF